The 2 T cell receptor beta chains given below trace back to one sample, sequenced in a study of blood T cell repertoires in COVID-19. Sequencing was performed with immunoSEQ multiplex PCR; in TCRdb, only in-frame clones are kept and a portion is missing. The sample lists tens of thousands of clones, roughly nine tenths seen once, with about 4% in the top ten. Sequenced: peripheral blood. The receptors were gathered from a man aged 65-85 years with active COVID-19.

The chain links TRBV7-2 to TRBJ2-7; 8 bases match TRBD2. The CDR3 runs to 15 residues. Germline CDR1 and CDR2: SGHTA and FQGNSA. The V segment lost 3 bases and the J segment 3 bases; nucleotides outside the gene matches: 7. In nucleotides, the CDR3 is TGTGCCAGCAGCTTCGGGGGGGGGCCGGGCTACGAGCAGTACTTC. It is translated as CASSFGGGPGYEQYF.

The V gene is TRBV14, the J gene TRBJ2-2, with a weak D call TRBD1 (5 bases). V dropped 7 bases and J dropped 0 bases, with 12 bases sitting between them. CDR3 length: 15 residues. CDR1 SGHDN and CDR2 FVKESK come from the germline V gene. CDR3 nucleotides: TGTGCCAGCACTCGGACAAACACGAACACCGGGGAGCTGTTTTTT. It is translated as CASTRTNTNTGELFF.